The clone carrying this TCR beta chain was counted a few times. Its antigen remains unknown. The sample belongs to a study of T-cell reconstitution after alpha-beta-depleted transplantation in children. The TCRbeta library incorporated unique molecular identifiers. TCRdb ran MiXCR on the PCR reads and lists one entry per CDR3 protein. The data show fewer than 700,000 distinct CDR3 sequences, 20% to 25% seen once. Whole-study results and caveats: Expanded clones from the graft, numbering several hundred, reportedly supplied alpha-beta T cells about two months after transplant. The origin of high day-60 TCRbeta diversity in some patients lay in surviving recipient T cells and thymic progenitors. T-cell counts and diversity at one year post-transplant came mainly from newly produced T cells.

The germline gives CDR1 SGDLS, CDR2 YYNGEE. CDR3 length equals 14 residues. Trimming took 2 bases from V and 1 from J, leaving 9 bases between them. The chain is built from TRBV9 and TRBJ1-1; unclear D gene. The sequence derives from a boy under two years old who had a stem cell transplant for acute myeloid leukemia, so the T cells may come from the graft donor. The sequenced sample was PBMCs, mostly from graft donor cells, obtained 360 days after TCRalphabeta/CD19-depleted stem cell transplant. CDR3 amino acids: CASSVGVRNTEAFF. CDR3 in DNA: TGTGCCAGCAGCGTGGGAGTAAGGAACACTGAAGCTTTCTTT. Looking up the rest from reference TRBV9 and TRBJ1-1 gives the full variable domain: DSGVTQTPKHLITATGQRVTLRCSPRSGDLSVYWYQQSLDQGLQFLIQYYNGEERAKGNILERFSAQQFPDLHSELNLSSLELGDSALYFCASSVGVRNTEAFFGQGTRLTVV.